These 16 T cell receptor beta chains were all obtained from the same sample, sequenced in a study of human T cells and chemical hapten exposure. Time point defined: patch test 2, 6 weeks after DPC sensitization. Described treatment: therapeutic diphenylcyclopropenone sensitization with weekly scalp DPC. TCRdb reprocessed the RACE reads with MiXCR, giving one entry per CDR3 protein. Of tens of thousands of distinct CDR3 sequences listed, around 7% are singletons. The sample here was whole blood, taken in connection with sensitization to the hapten diphenylcyclopropenone (DPC). Receptors originate from a woman aged 25 to 39 with alopecia areata. Some clones in this sample may be carry-over from other donors' samples.

The CDR3 loop is CASGQGQGGEKLFF. CDR3 DNA: TGCGCCAGCGGTCAAGGACAGGGAGGCGAAAAACTGTTTTTT. The chain recombines TRBV5-1 with TRBJ1-4; TRBD1 matches at 8 bases. Germline CDR1 SGHRS, CDR2 YFSETQ. CDR3 length: 14 residues. The V segment lost 7 bases and the J segment 8 bases; nucleotides outside the gene matches: 10.

This clonotype has a count of ten or more. The chain is built from TRBV20-1 and TRBJ1-4; D gene ambiguous. Trimming shortened V by 0 bases and J by 7 bases, and 9 bases separated the two germline ends. Germline V gives CDR1 DFQATT, CDR2 SNEGSKA (reference sequence). The CDR3 has 13 amino acids. CDR3 in amino acids: CSARDGRGEKLFF. The CDR3 nucleotides are TGCAGTGCTAGAGATGGCCGGGGTGAAAAACTGTTTTTT.

This clonotype was counted at least ten times. The gene calls are TRBV20-1 and TRBJ1-3; D gene uncertain. The V gene's germline CDR1 is DFQATT and CDR2 SNEGSKA (reference sequence). CDR3 length: 13 residues. Trimming removed 1 base from V and 2 bases from J, with 6 bases in between. CDR3 sequence (DNA): TGCAGTGCTAGAGTGACGGCTGGAAACACCATATATTTT. Translated, it gives CSARVTAGNTIYF.

This clonotype was recorded many times. The chain links TRBV6-6 to TRBJ1-3, with a possible D match to TRBD1 (5 bases). The germline V gene encodes CDR1 MNHNY and CDR2 SVGAGI (reference sequence). CDR3 length: 15 residues. V lost 0 bases, J lost 0 bases, and 6 bases lay in between. CDR3 DNA: TGTGCCAGCAGTTACTCTACAGGCTCTGGAAACACCATATATTTT. Translating it yields CASSYSTGSGNTIYF.

There are many counts of this clonotype. The chain recombines TRBV12-3 or TRBV12-4 with TRBJ1-2; 8 bases align to TRBD1. The CDR3 covers 15 residues. The junction had 6 bases not matched to a gene; V was cut back by 2 bases and J by 4 bases. The DNA of the CDR3 is TGTGCCAGCAGTTTACCAGGGGGCTCGATCTATGGCTACACCTTC. Translation: CASSLPGGSIYGYTF.

The chain combines TRBV18 with TRBJ1-1; TRBD1 agrees at 7 bases. The trim removed 2 bases at V and 4 bases at J, leaving 7 bases unmatched. From germline, CDR1 is KGHSH and CDR2 LQKENI. There are 15 residues in the CDR3. CDR3 region: CASSPKEAGGTEAFF. The CDR3 DNA reads as TGTGCCAGCTCACCAAAGGAGGCAGGGGGCACTGAAGCTTTCTTT.

This clonotype was counted ten times or more. The CDR3 sequence is CASSPGIYYEQYF. As DNA, the CDR3 is TGTGCCAGCAGCCCCGGGATCTACTACGAGCAGTACTTC. V usage is TRBV6-5 and J usage is TRBJ2-7; tentative D call: TRBD2 (5 bases). The germline V gene encodes CDR1 MNHEY and CDR2 SVGAGI. V was clipped by 6 bases and J by 3 bases, with 12 bases between them. The CDR3 sequence is 13 residues long.

There are a few counts of this clonotype. V gene TRBV6-2 or TRBV6-3 combines with J gene TRBJ2-3, with 7 bases identical to TRBD1. Germline V gives CDR1 MNHEY, CDR2 SVGEGT. The V and J ends lost 7 bases and 3 bases, in that order; junction bases with no gene match: 4. This CDR3 spans 13 amino acids. The CDR3 loop is CASTRTGTDTQYF. The CDR3 nucleotides are TGTGCCAGCACGAGGACAGGAACAGATACGCAGTATTTT.

V usage is TRBV6-1 and J usage is TRBJ1-1; 9 positions agree with TRBD1. Germline V lookup: CDR1 MNHNS, CDR2 SASEGT. This CDR3 has 14 amino acids. The ends lost 2 bases at V and 5 bases at J; junction bases unmatched: 3. CDR3 amino acids: CASSEYDRGTEAFF. The CDR3 DNA follows: TGTGCCAGCAGTGAATATGACAGGGGGACTGAAGCTTTCTTT.

This clonotype has at least ten counts. J is TRBJ1-4 and V is TRBV20-1; D is perhaps TRBD1 (5 bases). V lost 7 bases to trimming and J lost 8 bases, with 17 bases between them. The CDR3 totals 13 residues. Germline V gene sequence: CDR1 DFQATT, CDR2 SNEGSKA (reference sequence). In DNA, the CDR3 is TGCAGTGTCTTGGCCCAGGGCGGGGAAAAACTGTTTTTT. It translates to CSVLAQGGEKLFF.

This chain joins TRBV11-2 and TRBJ2-2, with D unresolved. The CDR3 has 16 amino acids. Trimming took 0 bases from V and 2 from J, leaving 10 bases between them. Germline values: CDR1 SGHAT, CDR2 FQNNGV. DNA for the CDR3: TGTGCCAGCAGCTTAGAGGGCAGAAAAAACACCGGGGAGCTGTTTTTT. It codes for CASSLEGRKNTGELFF.

This clonotype was observed many times. The V gene is TRBV29-1, the J gene TRBJ1-5; 8 bases line up with TRBD1. This CDR3 has 13 amino acids. The germline V gene has CDR1 SQVTM and CDR2 ANQGSEA. V shed 5 bases, J shed 4 bases, and the junction held 4 bases outside the gene matches. The CDR3 DNA is TGCAGCGTTTATACAGGGGGGAATCAGCCCCAGCATTTT. Its protein product is CSVYTGGNQPQHF.

The rearrangement uses TRBV10-3 and TRBJ1-1; D remains ambiguous. This CDR3 has 15 residues. Trimming shortened V by 0 bases and J by 8 bases, and 16 bases separated the two germline ends. Germline V gene sequence: CDR1 ENHRY, CDR2 SYGVKD. CDR3 residues: CAISESILLRREAFF. The CDR3 DNA reads as TGTGCCATCAGTGAGTCTATATTGTTACGAAGAGAAGCTTTCTTT.

Comment on this clonotype: The junction and the germline gene differ at one end; a read error may be behind it. The CDR3 here is CSVEDKLSAFF. CDR3 DNA sequence: TGCAGCGTCGAAGACAAGCTAAGCGCTTTCTTT. V gene TRBV29-1 combines with J gene TRBJ1-1, with D unresolved. The CDR3 covers 11 residues. Germline-derived CDR1 and CDR2 are SQVTM and ANQGSEA.

This clonotype showed up many times. The chain joins TRBV5-1 to TRBJ2-6; tentative D call: TRBD2 (5 bases). The CDR3 is 16 amino acids. Germline V gene lookup returns CDR1 SGHRS and CDR2 YFSETQ. The CDR3 DNA reads TGCGCGACCCGGCCCCCGGGGATAGCTGGGGCCAACGTCCTGACTTTC. It yields the protein CATRPPGIAGANVLTF.

This clonotype was counted at least ten times. The CDR3 loop reads CASGEGRNTQYF. The CDR3 DNA is TGTGCCAGCGGGGAGGGGCGGAATACGCAGTATTTT. The V gene is TRBV7-2, the J gene TRBJ2-3; 7 bases agree with TRBD2. V was pared by 8 bases and J by 7 bases, with 6 bases of the junction left unmatched. CDR1 and CDR2 (germline): SGHTA, FQGNSA. The CDR3 is 12 amino acids.